The 10 T cell receptor beta chains listed next were all sequenced from one sample in a study of identical twins. TCRdb re-analysed the 5' RACE reads in MiXCR, keeping a single row per CDR3 protein. Of approximately 500,000 distinct CDR3 sequences detected, nearly 15% appear once; the ten largest clones hold more than 0.4%. These data were also filed under a second study, of yellow fever vaccine responses in identical twins.

The sample consisted of CD4+ T cells sorted from blood. These receptor sequences come from a woman between 18 and 30 years old in good health.

This clonotype was found many times. The chain has TRBV12-3 or TRBV12-4 and TRBJ2-3; no clear D gene. The CDR3 is made up of 13 amino acids. Trimming removed 0 bases from V and 7 bases from J, with 8 bases in between. CDR3 bases: TGTGCCAGCAGTTTAGCTAGGGAACATACGCAGTATTTT. The encoded protein is CASSLAREHTQYF.

This chain links TRBV18 with TRBJ2-2; D not certain. Deletions cut 1 base from V and 0 bases from J, with 12 bases between. The CDR3 is 17 residues long. Germline lookup yields CDR1 KGHSH and CDR2 LQKENI. CDR3 DNA: TGTGCCAGCTCACCACTGTTCTCCGATACGAACACCGGGGAGCTGTTTTTT. Its protein product is CASSPLFSDTNTGELFF.

CDR3 amino acids: CASSQRGAEYLFF. The DNA for the CDR3 is TGTGCCAGCAGCCAACGAGGAGCGGAATATCTCTTCTTT. The gene calls are TRBV3-1 and TRBJ1-1; D remains ambiguous. V lost 2 bases and J lost 14, with 18 bases in between. Germline V lookup: CDR1 LGHDT, CDR2 YNNKEL (reference sequence). This CDR3 is built from 13 residues.

This clonotype was seen only a few times. The chain is built from TRBV6-5 and TRBJ2-3, with 7 nucleotides matching TRBD1. V dropped 2 bases and J dropped 3; count of bases not matched to a gene: 11. Germline CDR1 and CDR2: MNHEY and SVGAGI. This CDR3 comprises 17 residues. The CDR3 bases are TGTGCCAGCAGTTACCTATTAAGGACAGGCGAGACAGATACGCAGTATTTT. It yields the protein CASSYLLRTGETDTQYF.

The chain links TRBV20-1 to TRBJ2-2; TRBD1 aligns across 7 bases. This CDR3 is built from 16 residues. Germline loops: CDR1 DFQATT, CDR2 SNEGSKA (reference sequence). V dropped 1 base and J dropped 3; count of bases not matched to a gene: 8. CDR3 coding DNA: TGCAGTGCTAGAGTCAAGGACAGGACCGACACCGGGGAGCTGTTTTTT. This gives the protein CSARVKDRTDTGELFF.

This clonotype was recorded a few times. The rearrangement links TRBV15 to TRBJ2-2; 8 bases line up with TRBD2. CDR3 length: 14 residues. The germline gives CDR1 LNHNV, CDR2 YYDKDF (reference sequence). V gave up 3 bases and J gave up 5 bases; unmatched junction bases: 2. CDR3 sequence (DNA): TGTGCCACCAGCAGGGCTAGCGGGACCGGGGAGCTGTTTTTT. Translating it yields CATSRASGTGELFF.

The chain couples TRBV20-1 to TRBJ1-1; D is unresolved. From germline, CDR1 is DFQATT and CDR2 SNEGSKA (reference sequence). Trimming took off 5 bases at V and 1 base at J, with 8 bases between the two ends. The CDR3 has 12 amino acids. The CDR3 protein is CSAFYRNTEAFF. In DNA form, the CDR3 reads TGCAGTGCTTTTTATAGGAACACTGAAGCTTTCTTT.

V usage is TRBV7-2 and J usage is TRBJ1-6; D call uncertain. Germline lookup yields CDR1 SGHTA and CDR2 FQGNSA. V was cut by 7 bases and J by 0 bases, with 10 bases left in between. This CDR3 is built from 15 residues. CDR3: CASIERSSYNSPLHF. CDR3 nucleotide sequence: TGTGCCAGCATCGAACGGAGCTCCTATAATTCACCCCTCCACTTT.

This clonotype was seen more than once but under ten times. V usage is TRBV3-1 and J usage is TRBJ1-2; D perhaps matches TRBD1 (6 bases). The CDR3 is made up of 13 amino acids. The germline gives CDR1 LGHDT, CDR2 YNNKEL (reference sequence). V was pared by 0 bases and J by 5 bases, with 7 bases between. In DNA, the CDR3 is TGTGCCAGCAGCCAAGAACAGGGATATGGCTACACCTTC. It yields the protein CASSQEQGYGYTF.

This clonotype appeared a few times. The chain has TRBV4-1 and TRBJ2-5; weak D call: TRBD1 (6 bases). This CDR3 spans 14 amino acids. V shed 4 bases and J shed 3 bases, with 12 bases lying between them. Germline assignment: CDR1 MGHRA and CDR2 YSYEKL. CDR3 loop: CASSRPGQKETQYF. CDR3 bases: TGCGCCAGCAGCCGGCCCGGACAGAAAGAGACCCAGTACTTC.